The rows below give T cell receptor beta chains drawn from one sample of a study of cytomegalovirus exposure and HLA in healthy donors. The assay was immunoSEQ multiplex PCR, and TCRdb's table has in-frame clones only and misses some. The sample has 120,000 or so clones, approximately 80% seen once. Material: PBMCs. The receptors derive from a man in his fifties or sixties in good health and CMV-seronegative. Both conserved end residues are part of each CDR3. A D gene is named only where the DNA matches it firmly. Only some rows state a clone size, as once, few, many or a class for expanded clones.

v_call,clone_size,j_call,d_call,cdr3_nt,cdr3_aa
TRBV13,few,TRBJ2-1,NA,TGTGCCAGCAGACGCACTAGCCGAAGCTCCTACAATGAGCAGTTCTTC,CASRRTSRSSYNEQFF
TRBV27,NA,TRBJ2-7,NA,TGTGCCAGCAGTCAATCCATACAGGTTAATCTCTACGAGCAGTACTTC,CASSQSIQVNLYEQYF
TRBV6-4,NA,TRBJ2-3,NA,TGTGCCAGCAGTGAAAGTAGGGGACTAGATACGCAGTATTTT,CASSESRGLDTQYF
TRBV7-9,few,TRBJ2-7,NA,TGTGCCAGCAGCTTATACACAGGCAACTCCTACGAGCAGTACTTC,CASSLYTGNSYEQYF
TRBV30,few,TRBJ1-1,NA,TGTGCCTGGAGTGTACAGGGTTGGACTGAAGCTTTCTTT,CAWSVQGWTEAFF
TRBV13,NA,TRBJ2-2,NA,TGTGCCAGCAGCTTAATGGCCGCGAACACCGGGGAGCTGTTTTTT,CASSLMAANTGELFF
TRBV7-2,NA,TRBJ2-7,TRBD1,TGTGCCAGCAGCTCCTATGGGACAGGGGGTATAGAGCAGTACTTC,CASSSYGTGGIEQYF
TRBV5-6,once,TRBJ2-7,NA,TGTGCCAGCAGCCCAAGGCAAGGCAGGGATGATATAAGGCAGTACTTC,CASSPRQGRDDIRQYF
TRBV6-4,NA,TRBJ2-7,TRBD2,TGTGCCACCTCGGAGGGAGCGGGGGGTCCCTACGAGCAGTACTTC,CATSEGAGGPYEQYF
TRBV25-1,NA,TRBJ2-3,NA,TGTGCCAGCAGTGGGCGGACTAGCACAGATACGCAGTATTTT,CASSGRTSTDTQYF
TRBV19,NA,TRBJ1-1,NA,TGTGCCAGTAGCCTCTCCCGCCAGGTGGCTTTCTTT,CASSLSRQVAFF
TRBV5-1,once,TRBJ1-2,NA,TGCGCCAGCAGCCTCGGGCGCGCAAGGGGCGCGGGGAATGGCTACACCTTC,CASSLGRARGAGNGYTF
TRBV27,NA,TRBJ1-5,NA,TGTGCCAGCAGTTTCGTGGGCTACAATCAGCCCCAGCATTTT,CASSFVGYNQPQHF
TRBV6-5,NA,TRBJ2-5,TRBD1,TGTGCCAGCACCCGGACAGGGAAAGAGACCCAGTACTTC,CASTRTGKETQYF
TRBV5-6,NA,TRBJ1-5,NA,TGTGCCAGCAGCTCCAAGACAGGTTGGGATCAGCCCCAGCATTTT,CASSSKTGWDQPQHF
TRBV5-4,NA,TRBJ2-2,TRBD1,TGTGCCAGCAGCTCTCGGACAGGGCGTATCCGGGAGCTGTTTTTT,CASSSRTGRIRELFF
TRBV7-6,NA,TRBJ1-3,NA,TGTGCCAGCAGCTTATGGACAGCCGAGAGCTCTGGAAACACCATATATTTT,CASSLWTAESSGNTIYF
TRBV30,NA,TRBJ1-5,TRBD1,TGTGCCTTTAGCAGGGGGCTCAATCAGCCCCAGCATTTT,CAFSRGLNQPQHF
TRBV6-4,NA,TRBJ2-7,NA,TGTGCCAGCTCCCTATACGAGCAGTACTTC,CASSLYEQYF
TRBV7-9,NA,TRBJ2-7,NA,TGTGCCAGCAGCCCGTCGACTAAATACGAGCAGTACTTC,CASSPSTKYEQYF
TRBV6-4,few,TRBJ1-2,NA,TGTGCCAGCAGGCCCGGGACTGCCGGCTACACCTTC,CASRPGTAGYTF
TRBV19,NA,TRBJ2-5,TRBD1,TGTGCCACCAGACAGGGGCGGGAGACCCAGTACTTC,CATRQGRETQYF
TRBV6-5,NA,TRBJ1-2,NA,TGTGCCAGCAGTCCCGGACAAATCCCTAACTATGGCTACACCTTC,CASSPGQIPNYGYTF
TRBV27,NA,TRBJ2-7,NA,TGTGCCAGCAGCGTCACAGGGTCTCACGAGCAGTACTTC,CASSVTGSHEQYF
TRBV19,NA,TRBJ1-1,NA,TGTGCCAGTAGTACCTCTCGGACACTCCGTTTGTCTGAAGCTTTCTTT,CASSTSRTLRLSEAFF
TRBV21-1,NA,TRBJ2-7,NA,TGTGCCAGCAGGGTTGAGGGGGGGTCGTACGGGCACGAGCAGTACTTC,CASRVEGGSYGHEQYF
TRBV14,few,TRBJ1-4,TRBD1,TGTGCCAGCAGCGGTTACAGGGGCGAAAAACTGTTTTTT,CASSGYRGEKLFF
TRBV7-9,NA,TRBJ2-7,TRBD1,TGTGCCAGCAGGCGCGACACAGGGGGCGCCTTAAACGAGCAGTACTTC,CASRRDTGGALNEQYF